This record looks at one T cell receptor beta chain sequence and its context. Which antigen it targets is not known. No base qualities exist here, and no much larger clone lies one base off it. Preparation of the library involved the immunoSEQ multiplex PCR assay. The multiplex PCR relied on a mix of 60 forward primers for TCR Vbeta segments and 13 reverse primers for TCR Jbeta segments. Amplification of the CDR3 region of rearranged TCR beta genes was performed with a multiplex PCR assay on genomic DNA. On the Illumina HiSeq System, the amplified TCR beta libraries were sequenced as 87-base-pair reads. As for the original processing: A later analysis tallied tens of millions of unique TCR beta chains across the roughly 610 repertoires, and some 12 million of those chains were shared by two or more donors. Raw reads were error-corrected and collapsed into unique sequences by a nearest-neighbor algorithm in which closely related sequences were merged to remove PCR and sequencing errors. CDR3 sequences were aligned to IMGT reference sequences to assign V, D and J gene segments. Each retained sequence needed at least a six-nucleotide match to both a V gene segment and a J gene segment. Rearrangements were called productive when the CDR3 lacked stop codons and stayed in frame with V and J; all others were non-productive. CDR3 was defined by IMGT convention, running from the second conserved V-encoded cysteine to the conserved J-encoded phenylalanine. The earlier analysis of fewer than 700 of the donors excluded sequences that lacked an unambiguous match to a single V gene segment. In an earlier analysis of some 590 of the donors, a V segment was called functional when productive rearrangements were above 56.7%, and segregating when the standard deviation between donors exceeded 5%. A statistical classification framework was developed to diagnose cytomegalovirus status using the catalog of TCR beta chain sequences. In a later analysis, V and J genes were assigned by comparing TCR nucleotide sequences against IMGT/GENE-DB human TR gene sequences. The TCRdist pipeline was used in a later analysis to assign CDR3 sequences and most-parsimonious VDJ recombination scenarios. A later analysis defined each TCR beta chain by its CDR3 amino acid sequence plus V-gene family, and excluded reads lacking a unique V-gene family. To address suspected cross-contamination and a sequencing artifact, a later analysis removed roughly 640 highly shared, low-generation-probability nucleotide sequences. For each public chain, a later analysis derived a clonal expansion index from normalized ranks of inferred template counts within each repertoire. A later analysis computed generation probabilities with a VDJ recombination model fitted to out-of-frame rearrangements, and checked the results against IGoR. Hypergeometric tests were used in a later analysis to score TCR-TCR, TCR-HLA and TCR-CMV co-occurrence, with a repertoire-size bias correction applied to the TCR pairs. To estimate false discovery rates, a later analysis permuted the HLA or CMV assignments 20 times. In a later analysis, co-occurring TCRs were grouped using DBSCAN, and TCRdist sequence similarity was added for clustering within HLA-allele-positive subsets. Repertoires with fewer than 30,000 or more than 120,000 public chains were left out of co-occurrence clustering, as were five repertoires with anomalous nucleotide sharing. TCRdb stores this immuneACCESS table with in-frame sequences only. Part of the clones is absent; in the studies checked, under half of the shortfall reflects unresolved V genes, and no reason is known for the rest. Clone size and V and J calls were adopted from that table, with D and trimming inferred from the DNA. Counted in this sample were more than 85,000 clones; about 13% of them appeared once. The ten top clones hold roughly a sixth of the sample.

These data originate in a study of cytomegalovirus exposure and HLA in healthy donors (dated by TCRdb to the late 2010s). In terms of the full investigation: An earlier analysis of several hundred of the donors reported about 260 Gb of sequence data and about 120 million unique TCR beta sequences obtained from approximately 180 million T cells. A later genetic analysis took genome-wide SNP genotypes for 398 of the 666 donors and used that subset as a discovery cohort. On average, about 200,000 unique TCR beta nucleotide sequences were sequenced per donor among a few hundred genotyped donors of the cohort, with 15% to 20% of those sequences being non-productive. The aim of the study was to test whether cataloging public T cell receptors could identify signatures of past pathogen exposure. Class I and class II HLA loci were covered by the typing at four-digit resolution. Typing coverage differed by locus: A, B, C, DRB1 and DQB1 were typed in about 629-640 donors, DQA1 in roughly 500, DPA1 in 600 to 610, and DPB1 in just under 490. Alongside the repertoire data, information on donor age, sex, ethnicity and CMV serostatus was compiled. An earlier analysis of fewer than 700 of the donors applied high-throughput TCR beta sequencing to assess whether each TCR beta V gene segment acted as functional or pseudogenic. Rather than using new phenotypic data, the later analysis identified candidate immune exposures from TCR beta sequences and from how often those sequences occurred across donors. Of the roughly 400 genotyped donors, roughly 85% fell in the genetic ancestry cluster associated with self-reported Caucasian donors. Approximately 310 gigabases of sequencing data and some 85 million unique TCR sequences were included in an early release covering around 650 HLA-typed donors. The study profiled the T cell repertoires of fewer than 850 subjects by immunosequencing and related them to cytomegalovirus serostatus. Every repertoire in the discovery cohort had been generated on one and the same sequencing platform. To predict cytomegalovirus infection status, the study brought together high-throughput TCR immunosequencing, statistical association of individual TCRs with disease status, and machine learning. Roughly 5 DR-DQ haplotypes were treated as single units for association and clustering because of strong linkage in the cohort. In a later analysis, previously published TCR beta repertoires from some 640 donors were re-analyzed and high-resolution HLA genotyping was added so that TCR occurrence patterns could be studied. Along with the approximately 700-subject first cohort, a separate validation cohort of about 110 different subjects was used.

What the study reported, not specific to this receptor: Linkage disequilibrium might explain the correlated functional status among segregating V segments, but an unknown experimental factor could not be ruled out. The study gave a list of about 170 TCR beta chains associated with cytomegalovirus. Most TCR sequences were observed very rarely across donors, whereas some public TCRs were present in many individuals. Compared with the 666-donor mean, donors in an Asian-associated ancestry cluster had fewer N-insertions in productive TCRs, according to a later genetic analysis. A cluster of highly shared sequence variants was judged likely to represent a technical artifact of the sequencing pipeline. In a later analysis, HLA-associated TCR beta chains were found to be more clonally expanded and to have lower generation probabilities than equally common non-associated chains. In vitro tests confirmed that a few of the cytomegalovirus-associated TCR beta chains recognize cytomegalovirus antigens. A later analysis found that TCR association rates varied across HLA loci, with DRB1 alleles showing the most associated TCRs and HLA-C alleles the fewest. It was suggested by the authors that the approach could potentially be generalized to other disease states and immunological phenotypes. Immune exposure information for the cohort was limited to CMV serostatus. The earlier analysis of almost 600 of the donors excluded over 15 rarely observed V segments, including chromosome 9 orphons, because counts were too low. Strong co-occurrence of HLA alleles, especially DR and DQ, made assigning TCR associations to individual alleles difficult. In this cohort, only TCR beta chains were sequenced, and detectable features were limited by the absence of alpha or paired-chain data. An earlier analysis of approximately 600 of the donors showed that most TCR beta V segments appeared in productive rearrangements either about 90% or about 30% of the time, which broadly matched IMGT annotations. A further reported finding was that TCR beta sequences accurately predicted the HLA-A and HLA-B alleles for most subjects in the first cohort. In both the original and validation cohorts, the classifier was reported to diagnose cytomegalovirus status with high specificity and sensitivity. The presence/absence analyses assumed that sequencing depth was roughly uniform across donors, and that assumption may not be true. Several of the top co-occurrence clusters appeared to be linked to parvovirus B19, influenza, CMV and Epstein-Barr virus, according to a later analysis. In a later analysis, more than 15,000 TCR beta sequences were associated with specific HLA alleles at a false discovery rate of 0.05. Because HLA typing was unavailable for some donors at each locus, only the typed subset was used in association tests. An association between a missense DCLRE1C variant and V-gene and J-gene trimming of TCR beta chains was found in a later genetic analysis and replicated in an independent cohort. Most CMV-associated TCR beta chains appeared to be HLA-restricted in a later analysis, and the HLA associations seemed to be driven largely by CMV exposure.

In total, around 600 healthy bone marrow donors made up the cohort. Cohort members were all nominally healthy when sampled, although unrecorded immune exposures were likely present. The donor was CMV seropositive and was included in the group of about 290 seropositive cohort members. Every donor gave a peripheral blood sample, and the peripheral blood mononuclear cells from that sample were used for TCR beta sequencing. The Qiagen DNeasy Blood Extraction Kit was used to extract genomic DNA from the blood cell samples. Sequencing was carried out using PBMCs. The clonotype comes from a man aged 35-49 years in good health and CMV-seropositive.

The base sequence is TGTGCCAGCAGTTACTCGAAGGCAGGGGTCTATGGCTACACCTTC. It translates to CASSYSKAGVYGYTF. The chain is encoded by TRBV6-5 joined to TRBJ1-2; TRBD1 could be the D gene, as 6 bases match. The germline V gene gives CDR1 as MNHEY and CDR2 as SVGAGI. The CDR3 runs 15 residues from the cysteine to the phenylalanine. Only the CDR3 DNA is retained, 45 bases long and in frame from the first base. The V and J ends are trimmed by 0 bases and 4 bases, leaving 12 bases between them.